What follows are 17 T cell receptor beta chains derived from one specimen sequenced in a study of blood T cell repertoires in COVID-19. Produced via immunoSEQ multiplex PCR; TCRdb's table is partial and in-frame only. The sample records about 240,000 clones, around 85% being singletons. Sequencing was performed on peripheral blood. Source of these receptors: a woman older than 75 with acute or convalescent COVID-19.

The genes are TRBV7-3 and TRBJ2-3; D ambiguous. V lost 4 bases, J lost 1 base, and 3 bases lay in between. The CDR3 length is 12 residues. Germline V CDR1 and CDR2: SGHTA, FQGTGA. The CDR3 loop reads CASSSGTDTQYF. CDR3 DNA: TGTGCCAGCAGCTCGGGCACAGATACGCAGTATTTT. The complete variable domain, with remaining parts taken from reference TRBV7-3 and TRBJ2-3, reads GAGVSQTPSNKVTEKGKYVELRCDPISGHTALYWYRQSLGQGPEFLIYFQGTGAADDSGLPNDRFFAVRPEGSVSTLKIQRTERGDSAVYLCASSSGTDTQYFGPGTRLTVL.

The chain's CDR3 is CASSQGRLAGGYQETQYF. CDR3 DNA: TGTGCCAGCAGCCAAGGACGCCTAGCGGGGGGGTACCAAGAGACCCAGTACTTC. The rearrangement joins TRBV3-1 (or the pseudogene TRBV3-2) to TRBJ2-5; 12 bases are shared with TRBD2. J lost 0 bases, V lost 1 base, and 6 bases had no gene match. The germline gives CDR1 LGHDT, CDR2 YNNKEL (reference sequence). The CDR3 spans 18 residues.

The V call is TRBV19, the J call TRBJ2-1; possibly TRBD2 for D (5 bases). The germline V gene has CDR1 LNHDA and CDR2 SQIVND (reference sequence). Trimming left V 3 bases short and J 3 bases short, with 15 bases between. The CDR3 covers 16 residues. The CDR3 bases are TGTGCCAGTAGTATGAGGGCGGGCTCCCTCTACAATGAGCAGTTCTTC. It codes for CASSMRAGSLYNEQFF.

This clone was counted many times. V gene TRBV3-1 (or the pseudogene TRBV3-2) combines with J gene TRBJ2-7; tentatively, D is TRBD2 (6 bases). V lost 2 bases, J lost 6 bases, and 23 bases lay in between. The CDR3 runs to 17 residues. Germline V lookup: CDR1 LGHDT, CDR2 YNNKEL (reference sequence). The CDR3 reads CASSQTLMGWRDREQYF. CDR3 nucleotide sequence: TGTGCCAGCAGCCAAACCCTTATGGGGTGGAGGGACCGCGAGCAGTACTTC.

The CDR3, as DNA: TGTGCCAGCAGCTTAGGGCACGTTGAAGAGACCCAGTACTTC. Translated, it gives CASSLGHVEETQYF. The V call is TRBV7-9, the J call TRBJ2-5; D unclear. V was shortened by 1 base and J by 3 bases, with 9 bases between the two germline ends. The germline CDR1 and CDR2 sequences are SEHNR and FQNEAQ (reference sequence). This CDR3 contains 14 residues. The variable domain in full, completed from reference TRBV7-9 and TRBJ2-5, reads DTGVSQNPRHKITKRGQNVTFRCDPISEHNRLYWYRQTLGQGPEFLTYFQNEAQLEKSRLLSDRFSAERPKGSFSTLEIQRTEQGDSAMYLCASSLGHVEETQYFGPGTRLLVL.

The chain is built from TRBV5-4 and TRBJ1-3; no definite D call. CDR3 length: 12 residues. Trimming stripped 4 bases from V and 4 bases from J, with 6 bases between. CDR1 and CDR2 from the germline V gene are SGHNT and YYREEE (reference sequence). In DNA, the CDR3 is TGTGCCAGCAGCACCCAGGGAAACACCATATATTTT. Protein product: CASSTQGNTIYF.

This chain joins TRBV2 and TRBJ1-6; TRBD1 might be the D (5 bases). The CDR3 runs 19 residues. V lost 6 bases and J 0 bases, leaving 21 bases between the germline ends. Germline CDR1 is SNHLY and CDR2 is FYNNEI. Written as DNA, the CDR3 is TGTGCCAGCAGCCGGGGTGGCGGGAGGGGAAGCTCCTATAATTCACCCCTCCACTTT. Its translation is CASSRGGGRGSSYNSPLHF.

The chain carries TRBV5-1 and TRBJ2-7, with 7 bases aligning to TRBD2. The V gene's germline CDR1 is SGHRS and CDR2 YFSETQ. V dropped 4 bases and J dropped 0; count of bases not matched to a gene: 7. CDR3 size: 15 residues. CDR3 sequence reads: CASSRISGASYEQYF. In DNA form, the CDR3 reads TGCGCCAGCAGCAGGATAAGCGGGGCCTCCTACGAGCAGTACTTC. Using reference TRBV5-1 and TRBJ2-7 for the parts outside the CDR3, the full variable domain is KAGVTQTPRYLIKTRGQQVTLSCSPISGHRSVSWYQQTPGQGLQFLFEYFSETQRNKGNFPGRFSGRQFSNSRSEMNVSTLELGDSALYLCASSRISGASYEQYFGPGTRLTVT.

J is TRBJ2-2 and V is TRBV4-1; 12 bases are shared with TRBD2. V lost 1 base and J lost 6; bases outside the gene matches: 3. The germline V gene encodes CDR1 MGHRA and CDR2 YSYEKL. The CDR3 is made up of 16 amino acids. Here the CDR3 DNA reads TGCGCCAGCAGCCAAGCTAGCGGGGGGGCCGCCGGGGAGCTGTTTTTT. Protein product: CASSQASGGAAGELFF.

This clone is a singleton in its sample. This sequence joins TRBV9 and TRBJ2-7, with D tentatively TRBD1 (6 bases). The CDR3 spans 15 residues. Germline CDR1 SGDLS, CDR2 YYNGEE. V was shortened by 4 bases and J by 3 bases, with 17 bases between the two germline ends. CDR3 sequence (DNA): TGTGCCAGCAGCCTACAACCGGGACACTACTACGAGCAGTACTTC. It yields the protein CASSLQPGHYYEQYF.

CDR3 in amino acids: CASSRTQRTGSYEQYF. DNA of the CDR3: TGCGCCAGCAGCCGGACGCAACGGACAGGTTCGTACGAGCAGTACTTC. This sequence joins TRBV5-1 and TRBJ2-7; 7 positions match TRBD1. Trimming at V came to 4 bases and at J to 4 bases, leaving 14 bases not matched to a gene. Germline V gene lookup returns CDR1 SGHRS and CDR2 YFSETQ. The CDR3 has 16 residues.

CDR3 residues: CASSGGTGVRTEAFF. The CDR3 DNA sequence: TGTGCCAGTAGTGGGGGGACAGGGGTACGCACTGAAGCTTTCTTT. The chain has TRBV19 and TRBJ1-1; TRBD1 agrees at 10 bases. CDR3 size: 15 residues. V gave up 5 bases and J gave up 4 bases; unmatched junction bases: 7. The germline gives CDR1 LNHDA, CDR2 SQIVND (reference sequence).

This chain joins TRBV4-1 and TRBJ2-7; D ambiguous. This CDR3 has 13 amino acids. Germline values: CDR1 MGHRA, CDR2 YSYEKL. V shed 6 bases and J shed 6 bases, with 15 bases lying between them. The CDR3 coding sequence is TGCGCCAGCAGTCGAGAGTCCCCCCGCGAGCAGTACTTC. Translation gives CASSRESPREQYF.

The chain carries TRBV6-6 and TRBJ1-1; 8 bases match TRBD1. V trimming: 5 bases; J trimming: 6 bases; junction bases outside the gene matches: 11. The CDR3 has 15 residues. Looked up from germline, CDR1 is MNHNY and CDR2 is SVGAGI (reference sequence). For the CDR3, the DNA is TGTGCCAGCAGTAACAGGGGGAGGGTGAATGCTGAAGCTTTCTTT. This codes for CASSNRGRVNAEAFF.

V usage is TRBV10-3 and J usage is TRBJ1-3, with D hard to call. CDR3 length: 14 amino acids. V gave up 6 bases and J gave up 4 bases, with 13 bases separating them. Germline values: CDR1 ENHRY, CDR2 SYGVKD. CDR3 sequence reads: CAIRKTPGGNTIYF. CDR3 bases: TGTGCCATCAGAAAGACTCCGGGGGGAAACACCATATATTTT.

About this clone itself: A much larger clone sits a single nucleotide away, making a read error possible. The chain carries TRBV6-6 and TRBJ1-1; possibly TRBD1 for D (6 bases). The CDR3 is made up of 14 amino acids. V lost 2 bases, J lost 1 base, and 8 bases lay in between. From germline, CDR1 is MNHNY and CDR2 SVGAGI (reference sequence). The CDR3 coding sequence is TGTGCCAGCAGTTACCCGGGACAGAACACTGAAGCTTTCTTT. Translated: CASSYPGQNTEAFF.

The CDR3 loop reads CASSEQGNYNSPLHF. The DNA for the CDR3 is TGCGCCAGCAGTGAACAGGGAAACTATAATTCACCCCTCCACTTT. The rearrangement joins TRBV10-2 to TRBJ1-6; a possible D gene is TRBD1 (6 bases). The CDR3 is 15 residues long. Germline V CDR1 and CDR2: WSHSY, SAAADI. V lost 3 bases and J 3 bases, leaving 9 bases between the germline ends.